These 20 T cell receptor beta chains were sequenced from one sample in a study of blood T cell repertoires in COVID-19. Assay used: immunoSEQ multiplex PCR; TCRdb lists only in-frame clones, some missing. This table has about 140,000 clones, approximately 85% appearing once. Sequencing input: peripheral blood. The receptors stem from an elderly woman with acute or convalescent COVID-19.

This chain joins TRBV6-4 and TRBJ2-3; TRBD2 is a possible D gene (6 bases). There are 15 residues in the CDR3. V was shortened by 8 bases and J by 1 base, with 16 bases between the two germline ends. Germline-derived CDR1 and CDR2 are MRHNA and SNTAGT. CDR3 DNA sequence: TGTGCCAGCCCAATGGGACTTCTCCGCACAGATACGCAGTATTTT. Translation: CASPMGLLRTDTQYF.

The rearrangement links TRBV19 to TRBJ2-7; 8 bases are shared with TRBD1. J gave up 0 bases and V 4 bases, and 8 bases lay outside the gene matches. In germline, CDR1 is LNHDA, CDR2 SQIVND (reference sequence). The CDR3 runs to 16 residues. Here the CDR3 reads CASSSKGQVSSYEQYF. The CDR3 DNA follows: TGTGCCAGTAGTAGCAAGGGACAGGTGAGCTCCTACGAGCAGTACTTC.

A few counts support this clone. J is TRBJ2-7 and V is TRBV11-2; D unclear. There are 10 residues in the CDR3. V lost 8 bases to trimming and J lost 5 bases, with 7 bases between them. In germline, CDR1 is SGHAT, CDR2 FQNNGV. The CDR3 sequence is CASEADEQYF. The CDR3 coding sequence is TGTGCCAGCGAGGCGGACGAGCAGTACTTC.

This clone came up once. This chain joins TRBV6-2 or TRBV6-3 and TRBJ2-5; D is perhaps TRBD2 (8 bases). Between the trimmed V and J ends, which lost 5 bases and 0 bases, there was a span of 22 bases. Germline values: CDR1 MNHEY, CDR2 SVGEGT. This CDR3 region has 18 residues. The CDR3 is CASSPIEGAGGHQETQYF. The CDR3 DNA is TGTGCCAGCAGTCCCATCGAGGGGGCGGGAGGACACCAAGAGACCCAGTACTTC.

In its sample, this clone was seen once. The V gene is TRBV5-1, the J gene TRBJ1-6, with 10 bases aligning to TRBD1. Per germline, CDR1 SGHRS and CDR2 YFSETQ. This CDR3 region has 13 residues. The V and J ends lost 5 bases and 8 bases, in that order; junction bases with no gene match: 1. CDR3 region: CASRGTGDSPLHF. The CDR3 nucleotides are TGCGCCAGCAGAGGGACAGGGGATTCACCCCTCCACTTT.

About this clone: The same CDR3 is also encoded by other DNA sequences in this sample. The chain is built from TRBV5-4 and TRBJ1-6; 8 positions match TRBD1. With V trimmed by 2 bases and J by 7 bases, 5 bases remained unmatched. The CDR3 loop spans 15 amino acids. The germline V gene has CDR1 SGHNT and CDR2 YYREEE (reference sequence). CDR3 coding DNA: TGTGCCAGCAGCTTCTCAGGACAGGGAAATTCACCCCTCCACTTT. Its protein product is CASSFSGQGNSPLHF.

This chain uses TRBV19 with TRBJ1-6; the D is unclear. Trimming removed 6 bases at V and 11 bases at J, with 11 bases between. The CDR3 runs 12 residues. Looked up from germline, CDR1 is LNHDA and CDR2 is SQIVND (reference sequence). This CDR3 reads CASSPNLPPLHF. The CDR3 nucleotides read TGTGCCAGTAGCCCCAACTTGCCACCCCTCCACTTT. The complete variable domain, with remaining parts taken from reference TRBV19 and TRBJ1-6, reads DGGITQSPKYLFRKEGQNVTLSCEQNLNHDAMYWYRQDPGQGLRLIYYSQIVNDFQKGDIAEGYSVSREKKESFPLTVTSAQKNPTAFYLCASSPNLPPLHFGNGTRLTVT.

CDR3 sequence (DNA): TGTGCCAGCAGCTTAGCGAGGGACACCTCAACCTACGAGCAGTACTTC. Amino acids: CASSLARDTSTYEQYF. The V and J genes are TRBV7-8 and TRBJ2-7; TRBD1 is a possible D gene (6 bases). CDR3 length: 16 residues. Trimming removed 0 bases from V and 2 bases from J, with 14 bases in between. The germline CDR1 and CDR2 sequences are SGHVS and FQNEAQ.

Only a few counts were recorded for this clone. The rearrangement joins TRBV5-8 to TRBJ1-5; TRBD1 might be the D (5 bases). Trimming left V 1 base short and J 0 bases short, with 11 bases between. CDR3 length: 16 amino acids. Per germline, CDR1 SGHTS and CDR2 YDEGEE. The CDR3 DNA is TGTGCCAGCAGCTTGTTTCGGGGGGATAGCAATCAGCCCCAGCATTTT. Translating gives CASSLFRGDSNQPQHF.

The chain couples TRBV4-1 to TRBJ2-7, with 9 bases aligning to TRBD2. The CDR3 covers 16 residues. Germline-derived CDR1 and CDR2 are MGHRA and YSYEKL. With 0 bases clipped from V and 4 bases from J, the junction kept 7 bases outside the gene matches. The CDR3 region has the DNA TGCGCCAGCAGCCAAGATCCCCTAGCGGGGTGGTACGAGCAGTACTTC. This gives the protein CASSQDPLAGWYEQYF.

This chain uses TRBV7-6 with TRBJ2-2; D is possibly TRBD1 (6 bases). Germline V CDR1 and CDR2: SGHVS, FNYEAQ. Between the trimmed V and J ends, which lost 0 bases and 5 bases, there was a span of 16 bases. The CDR3 contains 17 residues. As DNA, the CDR3 is TGTGCCAGCAGCTTAGCGGGTGGGGGCGGCCCGACCGGGGAGCTGTTTTTT. It is translated as CASSLAGGGGPTGELFF.

V is TRBV5-1 and J is TRBJ2-7; the D is unclear. CDR3 length equals 13 residues. V lost 2 bases and J lost 7, with 13 bases in between. Germline V lookup: CDR1 SGHRS, CDR2 YFSETQ. The CDR3 DNA follows: TGCGCCAGCAGCTTTCTTGGTCAGGAAGAGCAGTACTTC. It specifies CASSFLGQEEQYF.

The chain employs TRBV7-2 and TRBJ2-7, with 8 bases matching TRBD2. The J segment lost 1 base and the V segment lost 1 base, leaving 9 bases of the junction unmatched. CDR3 length: 17 amino acids. The germline gives CDR1 SGHTA, CDR2 FQGNSA. This chain's CDR3 is CASSLDGGGPRSYEQYF. In DNA form, the CDR3 reads TGTGCCAGCAGCTTAGACGGGGGGGGACCTAGATCCTACGAGCAGTACTTC. The full variable domain, its missing parts supplied by reference TRBV7-2 and TRBJ2-7, is GAGVSQSPSNKVTEKGKDVELRCDPISGHTALYWYRQSLGQGLEFLIYFQGNSAPDKSGLPSDRFSAERTGGSVSTLTIQRTQQEDSAVYLCASSLDGGGPRSYEQYFGPGTRLTVT.

The chain is built from TRBV3-1 (or the pseudogene TRBV3-2) and TRBJ1-2; D not resolved. With 0 bases removed from V and 11 bases from J, the gap between germline ends came to 13 bases. The CDR3 is 13 amino acids. Germline V lookup: CDR1 LGHDT, CDR2 YNNKEL (reference sequence). The CDR3 nucleotides read TGTGCCAGCAGCCAAGATAGAGGCAGCAGATACACCTTC. Translation gives CASSQDRGSRYTF.

The chain joins TRBV3-1 (or the pseudogene TRBV3-2) to TRBJ2-3, with a tentative D call TRBD2 (5 bases). The V gene's germline CDR1 is LGHDT and CDR2 YNNKEL (reference sequence). The CDR3 spans 16 residues. Trimming stripped 0 bases from V and 0 bases from J, with 10 bases between. The CDR3: CASSQEGATSTDTQYF. The CDR3 region has the DNA TGTGCCAGCAGCCAAGAGGGAGCTACTAGCACAGATACGCAGTATTTT.

The V call is TRBV19, the J call TRBJ2-3; TRBD2 might be the D (6 bases). The CDR3 loop spans 19 amino acids. Germline V gene lookup returns CDR1 LNHDA and CDR2 SQIVND (reference sequence). Trimming cost V 4 bases and J 0 bases, with 23 bases left between them. Here the CDR3 DNA reads TGTGCCAGTAGTAGTTTGGGGAATAGTCGCGGGGATAGCACAGATACGCAGTATTTT. Protein product: CASSSLGNSRGDSTDTQYF.

This rearrangement joins TRBV12-3 or TRBV12-4 to TRBJ1-6, with D possibly matching TRBD1 (5 bases). V gave up 6 bases and J gave up 12 bases, with 15 bases separating them. This CDR3 has 13 amino acids. As DNA, the CDR3 is TGTGCCAGCAGCCCGTCAGGGTTAGGACCCCTCCACTTT. It codes for CASSPSGLGPLHF.

This sequence joins TRBV2 and TRBJ2-7, with unresolved D. This CDR3 is built from 12 residues. Germline lookup yields CDR1 SNHLY and CDR2 FYNNEI. V was shortened by 4 bases and J by 3 bases, with 7 bases between the two germline ends. CDR3 nucleotide sequence: TGTGCCAGCAGTGCCCCAGGCTACGAGCAGTACTTC. Its translation is CASSAPGYEQYF.

This chain uses TRBV23-1 with TRBJ1-5; D is ambiguous. TRBV23-1 has ORF status, its function being uncertain. V gave up 3 bases and J gave up 0 bases, with 12 bases separating them. The CDR3 sequence is 16 residues long. For the CDR3, the DNA is TGCGCCAGCAGTCATTCGGCAGGCTATAGCAATCAGCCCCAGCATTTT. Residues: CASSHSAGYSNQPQHF.

This chain links TRBV10-3 with TRBJ1-2; D may be TRBD1 (5 bases). The CDR3 is made up of 15 amino acids. V dropped 8 bases and J dropped 3 bases, with 19 bases sitting between them. Germline V CDR1 and CDR2: ENHRY, SYGVKD. CDR3 amino acids: CAIGFRGGVDYGYTF. CDR3 nucleotides: TGTGCCATCGGATTCCGGGGGGGGGTAGACTATGGCTACACCTTC.